These 27 T cell receptor beta chains originate from one sample sequenced in a study of T-cell memory formation after mild COVID-19. TCRdb reprocessed the 5' RACE reads with MiXCR, giving one entry per CDR3 protein. The profile shows about 110,000 distinct CDR3 sequences, around 17% of them singletons. Sequenced: PBMCs or a T cell subset sorted from them (not recorded which). The receptors were gathered from a man between 18 and 29 years old who had mild COVID-19 (a few samples of this study predate the infection). Cell type and time point are not known.

This clonotype was seen a handful of times. The J gene is TRBJ2-1, the V gene TRBV5-1; 13 bases fit TRBD2. This CDR3 contains 15 residues. Germline V gene lookup returns CDR1 SGHRS and CDR2 YFSETQ. Trimming removed 4 bases from V and 9 bases from J; junction bases left unmatched: 7. CDR3 residues: CASSPGTSGVGEQFF. CDR3 bases: TGCGCCAGCAGCCCCGGGACTAGCGGGGTGGGTGAGCAGTTCTTC.

This clonotype showed up just a few times. J is TRBJ1-1 and V is TRBV7-9; D may be TRBD1 (5 bases). CDR1 and CDR2 from the germline V gene are SEHNR and FQNEAQ (reference sequence). The V end was cut by 5 bases, the J end by 6 bases, with 16 bases between. The CDR3 spans 14 residues. The CDR3, as DNA: TGTGCCAGCAGCCAAAACAGGATCGGGGCTGAAGCTTTCTTT. Residues: CASSQNRIGAEAFF.

Only a few counts were recorded for this clonotype. The rearrangement links TRBV7-9 to TRBJ2-1; 7 bases fit TRBD1. CDR1 is SEHNR, CDR2 FQNEAQ, per germline (reference sequence). The CDR3 has 11 residues. After removal of 5 bases from V and 13 bases from J, the junction contained 5 bases not matched to a gene. CDR3 residues: CASSRQGSQFF. The CDR3, as DNA: TGTGCCAGCAGCAGACAGGGAAGTCAGTTCTTC.

The chain combines TRBV12-3 or TRBV12-4 with TRBJ1-2, with TRBD1 matching over 7 bases. The CDR3 sequence is 14 residues long. V shed 6 bases, J shed 3 bases, and the junction held 7 bases outside the gene matches. CDR3 nucleotide sequence: TGTGCCAGCAGCAAGGGGGCCGGGGACTATGGCTACACCTTC. Translated: CASSKGAGDYGYTF.

The chain joins TRBV4-3 to TRBJ2-2; no reliable D call. CDR3 length: 16 residues. V was clipped by 0 bases and J by 6 bases, with 14 bases between them. CDR1 LGHNA and CDR2 YSLEER come from the germline V gene. The CDR3 DNA follows: TGCGCCAGCAGCCAAGAGGGCGGAAGGGTATCCGGGGAGCTGTTTTTT. This sequence encodes CASSQEGGRVSGELFF.

Here the CDR3 DNA reads TGTGCCAGCGCTTCCTCCTATCAGCCCCAGCATTTT. Amino acids: CASASSYQPQHF. The chain joins TRBV6-2 or TRBV6-3 to TRBJ1-5, with D unresolved. The CDR3 runs 12 residues. Trimming took 8 bases from V and 5 from J, leaving 10 bases between them. CDR1 and CDR2 from the germline V gene are MNHEY and SVGEGT.

This clonotype was counted between two and nine times. V usage is TRBV7-2 and J usage is TRBJ2-5; D is ambiguous. The germline CDR1 and CDR2 sequences are SGHTA and FQGNSA. The CDR3 is made up of 15 amino acids. V was pared by 5 bases and J by 5 bases, with 18 bases between. The CDR3 DNA follows: TGTGCCAGCAGCCTGAACTCGCCCCCCTCTGAGACCCAGTACTTC. Translation gives CASSLNSPPSETQYF. Full variable domain (outside the CDR3, taken from reference TRBV7-2 and TRBJ2-5): GAGVSQSPSNKVTEKGKDVELRCDPISGHTALYWYRQSLGQGLEFLIYFQGNSAPDKSGLPSDRFSAERTGGSVSTLTIQRTQQEDSAVYLCASSLNSPPSETQYFGPGTRLLVL.

This clonotype has a handful of counts. The chain employs TRBV20-1 and TRBJ1-2; unclear D gene. Trimming left V 1 base short and J 0 bases short, with 15 bases between. Germline V CDR1 and CDR2: DFQATT, SNEGSKA (reference sequence). The CDR3 runs 16 residues. CDR3 nucleotides: TGCAGTGCTAGAGGGTCTGGGTTTGGCTCTAACTATGGCTACACCTTC. It translates to CSARGSGFGSNYGYTF.

This clonotype was detected many times. The chain links TRBV4-1 to TRBJ1-1; a possible D gene is TRBD1 (6 bases). Per germline, CDR1 MGHRA and CDR2 YSYEKL. The CDR3 loop spans 15 amino acids. Trimming stripped 2 bases from V and 6 bases from J, with 16 bases between. This CDR3 is CASSQIVQGVPEAFF. The CDR3, as DNA: TGCGCCAGCAGCCAAATCGTACAGGGTGTACCTGAAGCTTTCTTT.

This clonotype was observed a handful of times. CDR3 DNA sequence: TGCGCCAGCAGCTTAGCGGACAGGGGTTACCAAGAGACCCAGTACTTC. Translated, it gives CASSLADRGYQETQYF. The rearrangement links TRBV5-1 to TRBJ2-5, with 9 positions matching TRBD1. The CDR3 is 16 amino acids. The V gene end was trimmed by 2 bases and the J gene end by 0 bases; junction bases not matched to a gene: 5. Germline-derived CDR1 and CDR2 are SGHRS and YFSETQ.

The table lists this clonotype with a few counts. J is TRBJ2-7 and V is TRBV10-3; D might be TRBD1 (6 bases). The CDR3 runs 13 residues. V gave up 5 bases and J gave up 0 bases, with 8 bases separating them. In germline, CDR1 is ENHRY, CDR2 SYGVKD. For the CDR3, the DNA is TGTGCCATCAGTAGGACAGACTCCTACGAGCAGTACGTC. Translation gives CAISRTDSYEQYV.

This clonotype was observed a few times. This chain links TRBV6-5 with TRBJ2-1, with 8 bases fitting TRBD2. V was clipped by 0 bases and J by 9 bases; unmatched bases: 4. The V gene's germline CDR1 is MNHEY and CDR2 SVGAGI. The CDR3 length is 14 residues. This CDR3 is CASSYSGLVGEQFF. The CDR3 region has the DNA TGTGCCAGCAGTTACTCGGGACTAGTCGGTGAGCAGTTCTTC.

This clonotype occurred many times. The V gene is TRBV6-5, the J gene TRBJ2-6; D is tentatively TRBD1 or TRBD2 (6 bases each). CDR1 and CDR2 (germline): MNHEY, SVGAGI. V was shortened by 6 bases and J by 0 bases, with 18 bases between the two germline ends. The CDR3 totals 18 residues. The CDR3 coding sequence is TGTGCCAGCAGGAACAGGCCGGGGGCTATCTCTGGGGCCAACGTCCTGACTTTC. Translation: CASRNRPGAISGANVLTF.

This clonotype occurred a few times. The V call is TRBV29-1, the J call TRBJ2-3; possibly TRBD1 for D (6 bases). The CDR3 is 12 amino acids. Germline V gene data show CDR1 as SQVTM and CDR2 as ANQGSEA. V was clipped by 7 bases and J by 6 bases, with 14 bases between them. CDR3 DNA sequence: TGCAGCGCTAAAGGAGGACAGGATACGCAGTATTTT. Its translation: CSAKGGQDTQYF.

This clonotype was recorded a few times. This chain joins TRBV7-2 and TRBJ2-1; the match to TRBD2 covers 10 bases. J was trimmed by 8 bases and V by 4 bases; bases with no gene match: 8. Per the germline V gene, CDR1 is SGHTA and CDR2 is FQGNSA. This CDR3 region has 15 residues. The CDR3 DNA follows: TGTGCCAGCAGCTCCGTAGCGGGGGGCTGGGATGAGCAGTTCTTC. Residues: CASSSVAGGWDEQFF.

This clonotype was found a few times. This chain uses TRBV5-5 with TRBJ2-2, with TRBD1 matching 12 bases. Germline-derived CDR1 and CDR2 are SGHKS and YYEKEE (reference sequence). The ends lost 4 bases at V and 6 bases at J; junction bases unmatched: 7. CDR3 length equals 16 residues. In nucleotides, the CDR3 is TGTGCCAGCAGCAGGGGGACAGGGGGCGCTCCCGGGGAGCTGTTTTTT. Encoded protein: CASSRGTGGAPGELFF.

The chain carries TRBV27 and TRBJ2-3, with TRBD2 matching over 8 bases. V shed 4 bases and J 1 base; nucleotides not matched to a gene: 1. The V gene's germline CDR1 is MNHEY and CDR2 SMNVEV (reference sequence). The CDR3 spans 14 residues. The CDR3 nucleotides are TGTGCCAGCAGTTGGCGGGGGGGCACAGATACGCAGTATTTT. Translation: CASSWRGGTDTQYF.

This clonotype was found a few times. The J gene is TRBJ1-1, the V gene TRBV11-2; D gene ambiguous. CDR1 SGHAT and CDR2 FQNNGV come from the germline V gene. This CDR3 is 15 amino acids long. V lost 2 bases and J lost 0, with 10 bases in between. The CDR3 here is CASSLNPAMNTEAFF. CDR3 nucleotides: TGTGCCAGCAGCTTAAATCCCGCAATGAACACTGAAGCTTTCTTT.

The CDR3: CASSHGTGNTEAFF. As DNA, the CDR3 is TGTGCCAGCAGCCACGGGACAGGGAACACTGAAGCTTTCTTT. V usage is TRBV7-3 and J usage is TRBJ1-1, with 8 bases matching TRBD1. V lost 5 bases and J lost 1; bases outside the gene matches: 3. This CDR3 is built from 14 residues. The germline CDR1 and CDR2 sequences are SGHTA and FQGTGA.

This clonotype was observed a handful of times. The gene calls are TRBV24-1 and TRBJ2-3, with D perhaps TRBD2 (6 bases). Trimming removed 7 bases from V and 4 bases from J, with 11 bases in between. This CDR3 region has 13 residues. CDR1 and CDR2 from the germline V gene are KGHDR and SFDVKD. CDR3: CATRGGAADTQYF. Here the CDR3 DNA reads TGTGCCACCAGAGGCGGGGCGGCAGATACGCAGTATTTT.

This clonotype was seen ten or more times. The J gene is TRBJ2-1, the V gene TRBV12-3 or TRBV12-4, with D unclear. The V gene lost 5 bases and the J gene lost 15 bases, with 17 bases spanning the gap. This CDR3 is built from 12 residues. The CDR3 loop is CASSTWTTSVFF. The DNA of the CDR3 is TGTGCCAGCAGTACATGGACCACTTCGGTGTTCTTC.

The rearrangement links TRBV19 to TRBJ1-2; the match to TRBD1 covers 10 bases. This CDR3 is 15 amino acids long. Per germline, CDR1 LNHDA and CDR2 SQIVND (reference sequence). Trimming at V came to 0 bases and at J to 7 bases, leaving 5 bases not matched to a gene. CDR3 sequence reads: CASSIDPDRGTGYTF. CDR3 nucleotide sequence: TGTGCCAGTAGTATAGACCCGGACAGGGGGACTGGCTACACCTTC.

This clonotype was seen only a few times. J is TRBJ1-1 and V is TRBV5-4, with 7 bases aligning to TRBD1. This CDR3 is 13 amino acids long. CDR1 and CDR2 (germline): SGHNT, YYREEE (reference sequence). V gave up 0 bases and J gave up 6 bases; unmatched junction bases: 2. The CDR3 sequence is CASSLGDSPEAFF. DNA for the CDR3: TGTGCCAGCAGCTTGGGGGACAGTCCTGAAGCTTTCTTT. The full variable domain, completed using reference TRBV5-4 and TRBJ1-1, is ETGVTQSPTHLIKTRGQQVTLRCSSQSGHNTVSWYQQALGQGPQFIFQYYREEENGRGNFPPRFSGLQFPNYSSELNVNALELDDSALYLCASSLGDSPEAFFGQGTRLTVV.

This clonotype was detected a few times. The chain carries TRBV6-5 and TRBJ2-3, with D possibly called TRBD1 or TRBD2 (6 bases each). V lost 3 bases to trimming and J lost 2 bases, with 12 bases between them. This CDR3 has 15 residues. Per the germline V gene, CDR1 is MNHEY and CDR2 is SVGAGI. The CDR3 loop reads CASSYGGLTTDTQYF. CDR3 bases: TGTGCCAGCAGTTATGGGGGGCTTACCACAGATACGCAGTATTTT.

This clonotype was found a few times. J is TRBJ2-5 and V is TRBV20-1, with 7 bases fitting TRBD2. CDR3 length: 12 residues. Trimming took 7 bases from V and 2 from J; bases not matched to a gene: 4. Germline V lookup: CDR1 DFQATT, CDR2 SNEGSKA (reference sequence). As DNA, the CDR3 is TGCAGTGGGAGCGGGGAACAAGAGACCCAGTACTTC. It is translated as CSGSGEQETQYF.

The chain employs TRBV4-1 and TRBJ2-5, with 8 nucleotides matching TRBD2. Germline lookup yields CDR1 MGHRA and CDR2 YSYEKL. This CDR3 has 14 amino acids. V gave up 5 bases and J gave up 3 bases; unmatched junction bases: 5. This CDR3 is CASSTGSGEETQYF. The DNA for the CDR3 is TGCGCCAGCAGCACGGGTAGCGGGGAAGAGACCCAGTACTTC.

The genes are TRBV15 and TRBJ2-1, with unresolved D. Germline assignment: CDR1 LNHNV and CDR2 YYDKDF (reference sequence). Trimming stripped 0 bases from V and 5 bases from J, with 8 bases between. CDR3 size: 14 residues. CDR3 nucleotides: TGTGCCACCAGCAGAGATCGAGGTGACAATGAGCAGTTCTTC. Its translation is CATSRDRGDNEQFF.